The sequence of this T cell receptor (beta chain) was determined in a study of PD-1 blockade in classical Hodgkin lymphoma. The germline V gene has CDR1 SQVTM and CDR2 ANQGSEA. The V end was cut by 7 bases, the J end by 4 bases, with 19 bases between. CDR3 size: 14 residues. Findings and limits, study-wide: Prior to therapy, complete responders displayed diversity much like that of newly diagnosed patients.

The table came from immunoSEQ multiplex PCR; TCRdb's copy has only in-frame clones and leaves some out. The sample carries over 60,000 clones, roughly two thirds recorded once. In its sample, this clone was seen once. What it recognizes is unknown. Brentuximab vedotin exposure varied, and every patient relapsed after autologous stem cell transplantation. V is TRBV29-1 and J is TRBJ1-1; unclear D gene. The starting material was peripheral blood mononuclear cells (PBMCs), obtained before the second cycle of nivolumab. The clonotype was recovered from a human donor with classical Hodgkin lymphoma. CDR3 sequence reads: CSGRTAAEITEAFF. The CDR3, as DNA: TGCAGCGGACGGACGGCCGCGGAAATCACTGAAGCTTTCTTT.